This is a list of T cell receptor beta chains from one sample in a study of cytomegalovirus exposure and HLA in healthy donors. Measured with immunoSEQ multiplex PCR; TCRdb has only the in-frame clones, and not every one. The sample lists under 200,000 clones; 86% were seen once. The sample was PBMCs. The receptors here all came from a woman younger than 30 in good health and CMV-seronegative. CDR3s include the opening cysteine and the closing phenylalanine or tryptophan. A D gene is named only where the DNA matches it firmly. A clone size is listed for some rows: how often the clone was seen (once, few, many), or a class if it is expanded.

TRBJ2-1 TRBV10-2 TRBD2 once TGCGCCAGCGCGGGGGGGCTGAAAAATGAGCAGTTCTTC CASAGGLKNEQFF
TRBJ2-1 TRBV6-1 . few TGTGCCAGCAGTGCGGGACAAACCTACAATGAGCAGTTCTTC CASSAGQTYNEQFF
TRBJ2-1 TRBV7-6 TRBD2 . TGTGCCAGCAGCCCGGGACTAGCGCCGAACAATGAGCAGTTCTTC CASSPGLAPNNEQFF
TRBJ2-7 TRBV30 . . TGTGCCTGGAGTGAGCGAACCTACGAGCAGTACTTC CAWSERTYEQYF
TRBJ1-1 TRBV5-1 . . TGCGCCAGCAGCTTACCGACGGGGAACACTGAAGCTTTCTTT CASSLPTGNTEAFF
TRBJ1-4 TRBV2 TRBD1 . TGTGCCAGCACCGAAACGAGGACCGGGACAGAGATGTCTTTT CASTETRTGTEMSF
TRBJ2-5 TRBV10-3 TRBD2 . TGTGCCATCAGTGAGTCGATGCTAGCGGGAGGGCGACTGGGGGAGACCCAGTACTTC CAISESMLAGGRLGETQYF
TRBJ1-2 TRBV6-1 TRBD1 . TGTGCCAGCAGTGAGGGTCAGGGGGCTAATGGCTACACCTTC CASSEGQGANGYTF
TRBJ1-1 TRBV28 TRBD1 . TGTGCCAGCAGTTCCGGGACAGGTTGGACTGAAGCTTTCTTT CASSSGTGWTEAFF
TRBJ2-7 TRBV30 TRBD1 . TGTGCCTGGCTACAGGGGACCCACGAGCAGTACTTC CAWLQGTHEQYF
TRBJ2-5 TRBV9 . . TGTGCCAGCAGCGGCGTTGGAGAGACCCAGTACTTC CASSGVGETQYF
TRBJ1-4 TRBV7-7 TRBD1 . TGTGCTAGCAGCTTGGGGACAGGGGCCGAAAAACTGTTTTTT CASSLGTGAEKLFF
TRBJ1-1 TRBV19 . . TGTGCCAGTAGTATAGGGGCAGGGGCGAGGACTGAAGCTTTCTTT CASSIGAGARTEAFF
TRBJ2-1 TRBV30 . . TGTGCCTGGCCGACCCGGGGTTCTGATGAGCAGTTCTTC CAWPTRGSDEQFF
TRBJ2-7 TRBV5-5 . . TGTGCCAGCAGCTTGTACGGAGACAGCTACGAGCAGTACTTC CASSLYGDSYEQYF
TRBJ2-3 TRBV10-3 TRBD2 once TGTGCCATCAGTGGACGTCTAGCGGGGGGGAGCACAGATACGCAGTATTTT CAISGRLAGGSTDTQYF
TRBJ2-7 TRBV4-1 . . TGCGCCAGCAGCCAAGCTGGTGGGAGCGGCGAGCAGTACTTC CASSQAGGSGEQYF
TRBJ1-5 TRBV7-2 TRBD1 . TGTGCCAGCAGCACGGGACAGAGGAGCGATAGCAATCAGCCCCAGCATTTT CASSTGQRSDSNQPQHF
TRBJ2-3 TRBV6-5 . once TGTGCCAGCAGCCGGACAGTCCATACACGGGATACGCAGTATTTT CASSRTVHTRDTQYF
TRBJ2-7 TRBV6-1 . . TGTGCCAGCAGTGAAGCGGCATCTATGGGGGGTCCCTACGAGCAGTACTTC CASSEAASMGGPYEQYF
TRBJ2-5 TRBV19 . . TGTGCCAGTACCCCTGGACAGTTAAATCAAGAGACCCAGTACTTC CASTPGQLNQETQYF
TRBJ2-1 TRBV29-1 . . TGCAGCGTGGAAGCTAGGTTCGGAAATGAGCAGTTCTTC CSVEARFGNEQFF
TRBJ1-1 TRBV4-1 . . TGCGCCAGCAGCCAATGGCCCATCGCGGCGGTGAACACTGAAGCTTTCTTT CASSQWPIAAVNTEAFF
TRBJ2-7 TRBV6-6 . once TGTGCCAGCAGTTACGACACGAGCTCCTACGAGCAGTACTTC CASSYDTSSYEQYF
TRBJ2-7 TRBV29-1 TRBD2 . TGCAGCGGGGGGGGTACGCTCTCCTACGAGCAGTACTTC CSGGGTLSYEQYF
TRBJ1-1 TRBV19 . . TGTGCCAGTAGTATTGTACAGGGCACTGAAGCTTTCTTT CASSIVQGTEAFF
TRBJ2-7 TRBV4-1 . . TGCGCCAGCAGTCCTGGTCCGGCTAGCGCACCTCAAATACCCTCCGGCGAGCAGTACTTC CASSPGPASAPQIPSGEQYF
TRBJ1-5 TRBV28 . . TGTGCCAGCAGTTTTGGACAGCCCCCCTATCATTTT CASSFGQPPYHF
TRBJ1-4 TRBV28 TRBD1 . TGTGCCAGCAGAAAGACAGGGGATCGAGAAAAACTGTTTTTT CASRKTGDREKLFF
TRBJ2-1 TRBV27 . . TGTGCCAGCAGTTTTACAGGGAACAATGAGCAGTTCTTC CASSFTGNNEQFF
TRBJ2-7 TRBV6-5 . once TGTGCCAGCAGTTACTTAGCCAGGGGCTACGAGCAGTACTTC CASSYLARGYEQYF
TRBJ1-2 TRBV28 TRBD1 . TGTGCCAGCACCACAACCATCCTAAGGGGGACAGCTAGCTATGGCTACACCTTC CASTTTILRGTASYGYTF
TRBJ1-2 TRBV29-1 . . TGCAGCGTCGTTGGACAGACGTCCTATGGCTACACCTTC CSVVGQTSYGYTF
TRBJ2-6 TRBV10-3 . few TGTGCCATCAGTGAAAGTGCCCGAAGTAGCTCTGGGGCCAACGTCCTGACTTTC CAISESARSSSGANVLTF
TRBJ2-7 TRBV5-1 . . TGCGCCAGCACCAACTCCTACGAGCAGTACTTC CASTNSYEQYF
TRBJ1-6 TRBV28 TRBD1 . TGTGCCAGCAGCGGACAGGCGGCGTCACCCCTCCACTTT CASSGQAASPLHF
TRBJ2-3 TRBV7-9 . . TGTGCCAGCAGCTTACCTGACTCCGGCACAGATACGCAGTATTTT CASSLPDSGTDTQYF
TRBJ2-2 TRBV30 . . TGTGCCTGGAGTGGAGAAACCGGGGAGCTGTTTTTT CAWSGETGELFF
TRBJ2-5 TRBV28 TRBD1 . TGTGCCAGCAGTTTATACACAGGGGTGCCCACGATCCTTCAAGAGACCCAGTACTTC CASSLYTGVPTILQETQYF
TRBJ2-7 TRBV4-2 TRBD1 once TGTGCCAGCAAAAGAGGACAACAGGGGGCCTACGAGCAGTACTTC CASKRGQQGAYEQYF
TRBJ1-1 TRBV28 TRBD1 . TGTGCCAGCAGTCCCTTAGACAGGGGAGGCACTGAAGCTTTCTTT CASSPLDRGGTEAFF
TRBJ2-3 TRBV4-1 TRBD2 . TGCGCCAGCAGCCAAAAGGTCAGCGGGAGCTTCTACGGGGGCACAGATACGCAGTATTTT CASSQKVSGSFYGGTDTQYF